This T cell receptor (beta chain) appears in the sequencing data of a study of blood T cell repertoires in COVID-19. Study context: COVID-19 samples from acute and convalescent phases originated in the United States, Italy and Spain.

The table lists this clone with a count of one. Cohort placement rested on clinical history that participants reported themselves. Assay used: immunoSEQ multiplex PCR; TCRdb lists only in-frame clones, some missing. The repertoire holds approximately 300,000 clones, approximately 91% seen once, with about 5% in the top ten. CDR3 size: 16 residues. Germline values: CDR1 SEHNR, CDR2 FQNEAQ (reference sequence). Deletions cut 5 bases from V and 0 bases from J, with 13 bases between. Input material: PBMCs or T cells enriched from blood (not recorded which). V gene TRBV7-9 combines with J gene TRBJ2-2, with TRBD1 as a possible D gene (6 bases). This receptor was taken from a man aged 55 to 70 who had recovered from COVID-19. CDR3 DNA sequence: TGTGCCAGCAGCCCCTTTCGGACAGCGAACACCGGGGAGCTGTTTTTT. Residues: CASSPFRTANTGELFF.